The rows below give T cell receptor beta chains drawn from one sample of a study of CD8 T cells in ankylosing spondylitis. TCRdb reanalysed the 5' RACE reads using MiXCR and keeps one entry per CDR3 protein. The sample carries 200,000 to 250,000 distinct CDR3 sequences, more than 9% recorded once. What was sequenced was blood, either unsorted or a sorted T cell fraction (not recorded which). These receptors were taken from a male donor with ankylosing spondylitis or in good health (not recorded which). Both conserved end residues are part of each CDR3. A D gene is named only where the DNA matches it firmly. Clone size is not always given. Where it is, it says once, few, many or a class for expanded clones.

V: TRBV11-2
J: TRBJ2-3
D: .
size: few
CDR3: CASSPSPASTDTQYF
DNA: TGTGCCAGCAGCCCGAGCCCAGCGAGCACAGATACGCAGTATTTT

V: TRBV5-1
J: TRBJ1-3
D: .
size: many
CDR3: CASSLESAAGNTIYF
DNA: TGCGCCAGCAGCTTGGAAAGCGCCGCCGGAAACACCATATATTTT

V: TRBV4-2
J: TRBJ2-7
D: .
size: .
CDR3: CASSQKGRHEQYF
DNA: TGTGCCAGCAGCCAAAAGGGCAGGCACGAGCAGTACTTC

V: TRBV5-6
J: TRBJ2-2
D: .
size: .
CDR3: CASSYRRQVRELLF
DNA: TGTGCCAGCAGCTACCGCCGACAAGTCCGGGAGCTGCTTTTT

V: TRBV4-2
J: TRBJ2-2
D: .
size: .
CDR3: CASSQNGGNTGELFF
DNA: TGTGCCAGCAGCCAAAACGGGGGCAACACCGGGGAGCTGTTTTTT

V: TRBV5-1
J: TRBJ1-1
D: TRBD1
size: .
CDR3: CASSPDGQGGTEAFF
DNA: TGCGCCAGCAGCCCTGATGGACAGGGAGGCACTGAAGCTTTCTTT

V: TRBV12-3/TRBV12-4
J: TRBJ1-2
D: .
size: many
CDR3: CASSPVGGGVHGYTF
DNA: TGTGCCAGCAGTCCCGTTGGCGGGGGCGTACATGGCTACACCTTC

V: TRBV5-1
J: TRBJ2-3
D: .
size: many
CDR3: CASSLEVDTQYF
DNA: TGCGCCAGCAGCTTGGAAGTAGATACGCAGTATTTT

V: TRBV7-2
J: TRBJ2-3
D: .
size: many
CDR3: CASSFDPGRDTQYF
DNA: TGTGCCAGCAGCTTCGATCCAGGGAGGGATACGCAGTATTTT

V: TRBV7-2
J: TRBJ2-7
D: TRBD2
size: few
CDR3: CASSRRTSGMGGEQYF
DNA: TGTGCCAGCAGCCGACGGACTAGCGGGATGGGTGGGGAGCAGTACTTC

V: TRBV5-1
J: TRBJ1-1
D: .
size: .
CDR3: CASSLEGFHTEAFF
DNA: TGCGCCAGCAGCTTGGAAGGGTTCCACACTGAAGCTTTCTTT